The present entry profiles one TCR beta chain with its context. As yet, its antigen is unknown. This sample was included in a study of CD4 T cells in relation to SARS-CoV-2 and coronaviruses. At the level of the study: The restricting HLA molecule for shared crossreactive spike epitopes was mapped. Study-wide findings and caveats: Crossreactivity was assessed only for spike protein, not other viral proteins. In around 60% of donors, memory CD4+ clonotypes crossrecognized SARS-CoV-2 and at least one common cold coronavirus spike.

Unexposed donor CD4+ T cells date from about 2011-2019, before the COVID-19 pandemic. Deep TCR-beta sequencing used DNA from uncultured naive and memory CD4+ T cells. This table comes from immunoSEQ multiplex PCR, and its TCRdb copy is limited to in-frame clones, with some not included. The table has tens of thousands of clones, 85% to 95% seen once. V gave up 0 bases and J gave up 8 bases, with 9 bases separating them. The CDR3 extends over 14 amino acids. From germline, CDR1 is SGHRS and CDR2 YFSETQ. This sequence originates from a human donor in good health. This chain connects TRBV5-1 to TRBJ1-6; no definite D call. The material sequenced was naive CD4+ T cells from PBMCs. Subset denoted: naive CD4+ T cells isolated by negative enrichment. The CDR3 region has the DNA TGCGCCAGCAGCTTGGAGGGCGGTGATTCACCCCTCCACTTT. Its translation is CASSLEGGDSPLHF. Full variable domain (missing parts from reference TRBV5-1 and TRBJ1-6): KAGVTQTPRYLIKTRGQQVTLSCSPISGHRSVSWYQQTPGQGLQFLFEYFSETQRNKGNFPGRFSGRQFSNSRSEMNVSTLELGDSALYLCASSLEGGDSPLHFGNGTRLTVT.